What follows are 13 T cell receptor beta chains derived from one specimen sequenced in a study of T cell repertoires in cytomegalovirus infection. MiXCR, run by TCRdb on the reads, gives a single entry per CDR3 protein. The sample carries about 530,000 distinct CDR3 sequences, about 30% recorded once. Specimen: PBMCs. The receptors were sampled from a human donor in good health (CMV status not recorded). Some clones in this sample may be carry-over from other donors' samples.

This clonotype has only a few counts. The rearrangement joins TRBV12-5 to TRBJ2-1; 9 bases map to TRBD2. The germline V gene has CDR1 LGHNT and CDR2 FRNRAP. This CDR3 contains 17 residues. V lost 0 bases and J lost 7; bases outside the gene matches: 10. DNA of the CDR3: TGTGCTAGTGGTTTGGTAAACGGGGTAGCGGGGGCTAATGAGCAGTTCTTC. Its translation is CASGLVNGVAGANEQFF.

This clonotype was recorded at least ten times. The chain links TRBV7-3 to TRBJ2-1; D is undetermined. V lost 2 bases, J lost 0 bases, and 11 bases lay in between. Looked up from germline, CDR1 is SGHTA and CDR2 is FQGTGA. The CDR3 extends over 16 amino acids. This chain's CDR3 is CASSLFPATSYNEQFF. The CDR3 DNA sequence: TGTGCCAGCAGCTTATTCCCAGCTACCTCCTACAATGAGCAGTTCTTC.

This chain links TRBV3-1 with TRBJ2-1; 9 bases map to TRBD2. CDR1 and CDR2 (germline): LGHDT, YNNKEL (reference sequence). The V and J ends lost 2 bases and 3 bases, in that order; junction bases with no gene match: 8. The CDR3 contains 17 residues. CDR3: CASSQRLAATLYNEQFF. The CDR3 DNA reads TGTGCCAGCAGCCAAAGACTAGCGGCAACCCTCTACAATGAGCAGTTCTTC.

The chain recombines TRBV7-2 with TRBJ2-2; 10 bases map to TRBD2. After removal of 6 bases from V and 5 bases from J, the junction contained 6 bases not matched to a gene. CDR1 and CDR2 (germline): SGHTA, FQGNSA. CDR3 length: 15 residues. CDR3 loop: CASSSGLARTGELFF. CDR3 DNA: TGTGCCAGCAGTTCGGGACTAGCGCGGACCGGGGAGCTGTTTTTT.

Only a few counts were recorded for this clonotype. The chain has TRBV12-3 or TRBV12-4 and TRBJ1-2; 12 nucleotides agree with TRBD1. The V and J ends lost 6 bases and 5 bases, in that order; junction bases with no gene match: 13. This CDR3 region has 17 residues. CDR3 sequence (DNA): TGTGCCAGCAGGGGAGGGACAGGGGGCAACTTTCGGTATGGCTACACCTTC. This translates into CASRGGTGGNFRYGYTF.

This clonotype was counted between two and nine times. The rearrangement links TRBV7-8 to TRBJ2-5, with 12 bases fitting TRBD2. Per germline, CDR1 SGHVS and CDR2 FQNEAQ. CDR3 length equals 16 residues. J lost 4 bases, V lost 3 bases, and 6 bases had no gene match. CDR3 loop: CASSLMTSGRGETQYF. The CDR3 DNA sequence: TGTGCCAGCAGCTTGATGACTAGCGGGAGAGGAGAGACCCAGTACTTC.

This chain links TRBV20-1 with TRBJ1-1; the D gene is possibly TRBD1 (5 bases). The CDR3 consists of 14 residues. CDR1 is DFQATT and CDR2 is SNEGSKA in the germline V gene (reference sequence). The V end was cut by 2 bases, the J end by 1 base, with 11 bases between. The CDR3 bases are TGCAGTGCTAGATCGGACACCCCGAACACTGAAGCTTTCTTT. Encoded protein: CSARSDTPNTEAFF.

The table lists this clonotype with a few counts. Written as DNA, the CDR3 is TGTGCCATCAGCCCGGGACCACTCAATGAGCAGTTCTTC. Translated, it gives CAISPGPLNEQFF. The chain employs TRBV10-3 and TRBJ2-1; perhaps D is TRBD1 or TRBD2 (5 bases each). Germline V gene lookup returns CDR1 ENHRY and CDR2 SYGVKD. The CDR3 covers 13 residues. Trimming removed 6 bases from V and 6 bases from J, with 12 bases in between.

This clonotype has a handful of counts. The chain is built from TRBV5-4 and TRBJ2-3; D is possibly TRBD1 (6 bases). Germline-derived CDR1 and CDR2 are SGHNT and YYREEE (reference sequence). V shed 7 bases and J shed 1 base, with 10 bases lying between them. This CDR3 contains 13 residues. The CDR3 reads CASRYRGTDTQYF. For the CDR3, the DNA is TGTGCCAGCCGGTACAGGGGCACAGATACGCAGTATTTT.

There are many counts of this clonotype. V usage is TRBV7-2 and J usage is TRBJ1-2; a possible D gene is TRBD1 (5 bases). This CDR3 contains 16 residues. Germline V gene data show CDR1 as SGHTA and CDR2 as FQGNSA. Trimming left V 3 bases short and J 6 bases short, with 20 bases between. CDR3 sequence (DNA): TGTGCCAGCAGCTTGCAACCTCCTCGGGACTTGGATGGCTACACCTTC. Amino acids: CASSLQPPRDLDGYTF.

This chain joins TRBV20-1 and TRBJ2-5, with D perhaps TRBD2 (5 bases). Germline CDR1 DFQATT, CDR2 SNEGSKA (reference sequence). Trimming removed 6 bases from V and 6 bases from J, with 17 bases in between. The CDR3 has 13 residues. This CDR3 reads CSARPQTGKTQYF. CDR3 coding DNA: TGCAGTGCGCGCCCGCAGACGGGGAAGACCCAGTACTTC.

This clonotype was found many times. This chain connects TRBV2 to TRBJ2-5; D gene unclear. V was clipped by 5 bases and J by 2 bases, with 9 bases between them. Germline CDR1 SNHLY, CDR2 FYNNEI. The length of the CDR3 is 13 residues. The CDR3 nucleotides are TGTGCCAGCAGTCCCCTTGTGCAAGAGACCCAGTACTTC. This gives the protein CASSPLVQETQYF.

The rearrangement links TRBV28 to TRBJ1-2, with 7 bases that match TRBD1. J was trimmed by 6 bases and V by 6 bases; bases with no gene match: 7. Germline CDR1 reads MDHEN; CDR2 reads SYDVKM. There are 13 residues in the CDR3. CDR3 in amino acids: CASSLKGANGYTF. The CDR3 DNA sequence: TGTGCCAGCAGCCTCAAGGGGGCCAATGGCTACACCTTC.